Included here is one T cell receptor (beta chain) sequence, with context. Its antigen is still unknown. The entry originates in a study of beta chain features in type 1 diabetes. Study results and caveats: In comparison with healthy donors, patients had naive, central memory and Treg TCRB repertoires that appeared more similar.

This CDR3 spans 14 amino acids. Germline V lookup: CDR1 SEHNR, CDR2 FQNEAQ (reference sequence). Deletions cut 5 bases from V and 6 bases from J, with 16 bases between. The whole isolated RNA underwent reverse transcription, so sequencing captured expressed TCRB transcripts. This table comes from immunoSEQ multiplex PCR, and its TCRdb copy is limited to in-frame clones, with some not included. The sample has 38,000 or so clones, around 64% seen once. This sequence was found in a woman in her 30s in good health. This chain connects TRBV7-9 to TRBJ1-1; TRBD1 might be the D (5 bases). The source material was Tregs from blood. The CDR3 DNA reads as TGTGCCAGCAGCCTCGACAGTATATGGCCTGAAGCTTTCTTT. Its protein product is CASSLDSIWPEAFF.